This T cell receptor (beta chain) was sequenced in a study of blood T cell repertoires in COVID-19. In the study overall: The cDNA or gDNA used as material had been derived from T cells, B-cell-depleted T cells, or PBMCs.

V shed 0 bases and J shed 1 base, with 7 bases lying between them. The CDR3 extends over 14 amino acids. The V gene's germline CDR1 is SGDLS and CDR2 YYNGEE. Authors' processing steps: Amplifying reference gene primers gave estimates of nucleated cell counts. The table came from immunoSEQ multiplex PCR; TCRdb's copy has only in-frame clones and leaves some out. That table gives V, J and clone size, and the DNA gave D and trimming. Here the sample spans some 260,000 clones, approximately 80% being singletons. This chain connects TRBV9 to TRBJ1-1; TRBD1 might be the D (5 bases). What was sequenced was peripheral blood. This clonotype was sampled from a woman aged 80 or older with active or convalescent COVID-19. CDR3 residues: CASSVGGQNTEAFF. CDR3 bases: TGTGCCAGCAGCGTAGGAGGACAGAACACTGAAGCTTTCTTT.